Sequencing of this T cell receptor beta chain was carried out in a study of control samples from healthy donors and cancer patients. CDR1 is SGHTA, CDR2 FQGTGA, per germline. The CDR3 runs to 14 residues. J was trimmed by 4 bases and V by 5 bases; bases with no gene match: 1. The method was immunoSEQ multiplex PCR; TCRdb's version includes in-frame clones alone and lacks a portion of them. Of tens of thousands of clones in the sample, 89% were seen once. Material for sequencing was PBMCs. This chain links TRBV7-3 with TRBJ2-2, with TRBD1 matching 10 bases. The sequence derives from a man aged 60 to 75 with colorectal cancer. CDR3 protein: CASSRQGATGELFF. DNA for the CDR3: TGTGCCAGCAGCCGACAGGGGGCCACCGGGGAGCTGTTTTTT.